This paragraph covers one TCR beta chain sequence. In the original analysis: Reference gene primer amplification gave nucleated cell count estimates. Here immunoSEQ multiplex PCR was the method, and the copy in TCRdb shows in-frame clones only, minus some. That table gives V, J and clone size, and the DNA gave D and trimming. The data contain roughly 200,000 clones, around four fifths of them singletons. The record originates from a study of blood T cell repertoires in COVID-19. Study in general: The origin of the acute and convalescent COVID-19 samples was the United States, Italy and Spain. PBMCs, B-cell-depleted T cells, or T cells provided the cDNA or gDNA that made up the material.

CDR1 is SGHVS and CDR2 is FNYEAQ in the germline V gene. The CDR3 covers 15 residues. V shed 5 bases and J 3 bases; nucleotides not matched to a gene: 4. The sequenced sample consisted of peripheral blood. The chain uses TRBV7-6 and TRBJ2-1; 10 bases match TRBD2. The receptor's source is a man between 35 and 55 years old with active or convalescent COVID-19. In nucleotides, the CDR3 is TGTGCCAGCAGCGAAACTAGCGGGGTCTACAATGAGCAGTTCTTC. It codes for CASSETSGVYNEQFF.